The 2 T cell receptor beta chains below were found in one sample sequenced in a study of CD8+ T cells in alopecia areata. Sequencing used cDNA as its template, made by extracting RNA and reverse transcribing it. This table comes from immunoSEQ multiplex PCR, and its TCRdb copy is limited to in-frame clones, with some not included. In the table there are approximately 99,000 clones, approximately 61% of which are singletons. The sequenced material came from NKG2D-low CD8+ T cells sorted from blood. The receptors were sampled from a human donor with alopecia areata.

V usage is TRBV27 and J usage is TRBJ2-1; the D gene could be TRBD1 or TRBD2 (7 bases each). Germline V gene lookup returns CDR1 MNHEY and CDR2 SMNVEV (reference sequence). Trimming shortened V by 9 bases and J by 5 bases, and 23 bases separated the two germline ends. The CDR3 covers 16 residues. DNA for the CDR3: TGTGCCAGTCTGCCGGGGGGCAGGGGGTTAAACAATGAGCAGTTCTTC. Amino acids: CASLPGGRGLNNEQFF.

This clone has only a few counts. V gene TRBV10-3 combines with J gene TRBJ1-2; D not certain. The CDR3 has 11 residues. Trimming took 2 bases from V and 7 from J, leaving 5 bases between them. Per the germline V gene, CDR1 is ENHRY and CDR2 is SYGVKD. The CDR3 region has the DNA TGTGCCATCAGTGAGGAGGGTGGCTACACCTTC. Encoded protein: CAISEEGGYTF.